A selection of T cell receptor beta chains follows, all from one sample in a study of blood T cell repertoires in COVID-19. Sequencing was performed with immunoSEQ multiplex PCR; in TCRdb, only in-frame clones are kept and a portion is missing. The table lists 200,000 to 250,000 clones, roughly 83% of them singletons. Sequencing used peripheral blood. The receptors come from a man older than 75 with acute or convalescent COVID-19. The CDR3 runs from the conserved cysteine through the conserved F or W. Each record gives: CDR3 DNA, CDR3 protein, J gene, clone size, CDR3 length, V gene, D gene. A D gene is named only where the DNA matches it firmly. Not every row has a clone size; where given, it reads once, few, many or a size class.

CDR3 DNA: TGTGCCAGCTCACCACCAGCGGGAGGGGCCAAGGATACGCAGTATTTT
CDR3 protein: CASSPPAGGAKDTQYF
J gene: TRBJ2-3
clone size: few
CDR3 length: 16
V gene: TRBV18
D gene: TRBD2

CDR3 DNA: TGTGCCAGCAGTTACGACAGATCCTACGAGCAGTACTTC
CDR3 protein: CASSYDRSYEQYF
J gene: TRBJ2-7
clone size: -
CDR3 length: 13
V gene: TRBV6-2/TRBV6-3
D gene: -

CDR3 DNA: TGTGCCAGCAGCTTGAGAGGGACAGGGGGTGAGACCCAGTACTTC
CDR3 protein: CASSLRGTGGETQYF
J gene: TRBJ2-5
clone size: -
CDR3 length: 15
V gene: TRBV11-3
D gene: TRBD1

CDR3 DNA: TGTGCCAGCAGCTCGCCGGGCGGACAGGCGGGGGGGGCCCAGTACTTC
CDR3 protein: CASSSPGGQAGGAQYF
J gene: TRBJ2-5
clone size: -
CDR3 length: 16
V gene: TRBV7-8
D gene: TRBD2

CDR3 DNA: TGTACCAGCAGTTTTGGGGGGTGGACTGAAGCTTTCTTT
CDR3 protein: CTSSFGGWTEAFF
J gene: TRBJ1-1
clone size: -
CDR3 length: 13
V gene: TRBV28
D gene: -

CDR3 DNA: TGCGCCAGCAGTCACTCGCCGACAGGGTGGGATAATTCACCCCTCCACTTT
CDR3 protein: CASSHSPTGWDNSPLHF
J gene: TRBJ1-6
clone size: -
CDR3 length: 17
V gene: TRBV23-1
D gene: TRBD1

CDR3 DNA: TGTGCCAGCAGTTTGGTCAGTCTGAACTCTGGAAACACCATATATTTT
CDR3 protein: CASSLVSLNSGNTIYF
J gene: TRBJ1-3
clone size: -
CDR3 length: 16
V gene: TRBV28
D gene: -

CDR3 DNA: TGTGCCAGCTCAAGCGGAGCCACAGATACGCAGTATTTT
CDR3 protein: CASSSGATDTQYF
J gene: TRBJ2-3
clone size: -
CDR3 length: 13
V gene: TRBV18
D gene: -

CDR3 DNA: TGTGCCAGCAGTTTGGGGGGGGCGCGGGCTAATGAAAAACTGTTTTTT
CDR3 protein: CASSLGGARANEKLFF
J gene: TRBJ1-4
clone size: -
CDR3 length: 16
V gene: TRBV27
D gene: -

CDR3 DNA: TGTGCCAGTAGTATAGGACTAGCGGGAGGTGAGCAGTTCTTC
CDR3 protein: CASSIGLAGGEQFF
J gene: TRBJ2-1
clone size: -
CDR3 length: 14
V gene: TRBV19
D gene: TRBD2

CDR3 DNA: TGTGCCAGTAGACCGGGACAGGGAACCTACGAGCAGTACTTC
CDR3 protein: CASRPGQGTYEQYF
J gene: TRBJ2-7
clone size: -
CDR3 length: 14
V gene: TRBV19
D gene: TRBD1

CDR3 DNA: TGTGCCAGCTCACCAGGACACCAGGGATATGGCTACACCTTC
CDR3 protein: CASSPGHQGYGYTF
J gene: TRBJ1-2
clone size: once
CDR3 length: 14
V gene: TRBV18
D gene: -

CDR3 DNA: TGTGCCAGCTCCCCAGACAGGGCCAAAGAAGCTTTCTTT
CDR3 protein: CASSPDRAKEAFF
J gene: TRBJ1-1
clone size: -
CDR3 length: 13
V gene: TRBV18
D gene: TRBD1

CDR3 DNA: TGCGCCAGCAGCTTGAAAACCGGGACTAGCGGGATGCCCAATGAGCAGTTCTTC
CDR3 protein: CASSLKTGTSGMPNEQFF
J gene: TRBJ2-1
clone size: -
CDR3 length: 18
V gene: TRBV5-1
D gene: TRBD2

CDR3 DNA: TGTGCCAGCAGCTATAAAGCGGGTGAGCAGTTCTTC
CDR3 protein: CASSYKAGEQFF
J gene: TRBJ2-1
clone size: -
CDR3 length: 12
V gene: TRBV7-6
D gene: -

CDR3 DNA: TGTGCCAGCAGATGGGACTTCGGGGGTGAGCAGTTCTTC
CDR3 protein: CASRWDFGGEQFF
J gene: TRBJ2-1
clone size: few
CDR3 length: 13
V gene: TRBV27
D gene: -

CDR3 DNA: TGTGCCTGCTACCGGGGGGGGGCCAGCACCGGGGAGCTGTTTTTT
CDR3 protein: CACYRGGASTGELFF
J gene: TRBJ2-2
clone size: once
CDR3 length: 15
V gene: TRBV19
D gene: TRBD2

CDR3 DNA: TGTGCCAGCAGCCAAGATACAGGCGGGGGGGAGACCCAGTACTTC
CDR3 protein: CASSQDTGGGETQYF
J gene: TRBJ2-5
clone size: -
CDR3 length: 15
V gene: TRBV3-1/TRBV3-2
D gene: TRBD2

CDR3 DNA: TGTGCCACCAGTGATTTGGACTCGAGCCTAGAGCAGTTCTTC
CDR3 protein: CATSDLDSSLEQFF
J gene: TRBJ2-1
clone size: -
CDR3 length: 14
V gene: TRBV24-1
D gene: -

CDR3 DNA: TGCGCCACCTTAGACGCTCGACTTTTCTATGGCTACACCTTC
CDR3 protein: CATLDARLFYGYTF
J gene: TRBJ1-2
clone size: -
CDR3 length: 14
V gene: TRBV10-1
D gene: -

CDR3 DNA: TGTGCCAGCTCACCACAGGCGGCGGGCTATGGCTACACCTTC
CDR3 protein: CASSPQAAGYGYTF
J gene: TRBJ1-2
clone size: once
CDR3 length: 14
V gene: TRBV18
D gene: -

CDR3 DNA: TGTGCCAGCAGCCACCCCGGGGGAGGGGCAGGCGGGGAGCTGTTTTTT
CDR3 protein: CASSHPGGGAGGELFF
J gene: TRBJ2-2
clone size: -
CDR3 length: 16
V gene: TRBV3-1/TRBV3-2
D gene: TRBD2

CDR3 DNA: TGTGCCAGCAAAGGTTTAGGGGGGAACACTGAAGCTTTCTTT
CDR3 protein: CASKGLGGNTEAFF
J gene: TRBJ1-1
clone size: -
CDR3 length: 14
V gene: TRBV28
D gene: -

CDR3 DNA: TGTGCCAGCAGCCAAGACACAGGGCCGGGTGAAGCTTTCTTT
CDR3 protein: CASSQDTGPGEAFF
J gene: TRBJ1-1
clone size: once
CDR3 length: 14
V gene: TRBV4-2
D gene: -

CDR3 DNA: TGTGCCAGCAGCATCTCCGGGACTAGTGGTGAGCAGTTCTTC
CDR3 protein: CASSISGTSGEQFF
J gene: TRBJ2-1
clone size: -
CDR3 length: 14
V gene: TRBV11-3
D gene: TRBD2

CDR3 DNA: TGTGCCATCAGTGACGGCGGGGGCCCGGGGCAGTACTTC
CDR3 protein: CAISDGGGPGQYF
J gene: TRBJ2-7
clone size: few
CDR3 length: 13
V gene: TRBV10-3
D gene: -

CDR3 DNA: TGTGCCAGCAGTGAAGGCGCCGGGACAGGGGGGCTCCACTTT
CDR3 protein: CASSEGAGTGGLHF
J gene: TRBJ1-6
clone size: once
CDR3 length: 14
V gene: TRBV6-1
D gene: TRBD1

CDR3 DNA: TGTGCCAGCAGTCCCAGACAGGTCTCCGAGCAGTACTTC
CDR3 protein: CASSPRQVSEQYF
J gene: TRBJ2-7
clone size: -
CDR3 length: 13
V gene: TRBV12-3/TRBV12-4
D gene: -

CDR3 DNA: TGTGCCAGTAGTAGAGACAGGGGGAATGGCAATGAGCAGTTCTTC
CDR3 protein: CASSRDRGNGNEQFF
J gene: TRBJ2-1
clone size: -
CDR3 length: 15
V gene: TRBV19
D gene: TRBD1

CDR3 DNA: TGTGCCAGTACACCGACAGGGGGAACTGAAGCTTTCTTT
CDR3 protein: CASTPTGGTEAFF
J gene: TRBJ1-1
clone size: -
CDR3 length: 13
V gene: TRBV19
D gene: TRBD1

CDR3 DNA: TGTGCCAGCAGCTTGGGGGCCGCGACAGGGAAGTATGGCTACACCTTC
CDR3 protein: CASSLGAATGKYGYTF
J gene: TRBJ1-2
clone size: -
CDR3 length: 16
V gene: TRBV5-4
D gene: TRBD1

CDR3 DNA: TGTGCCAGCATCGAAAGGGACTACTACACCGGGGAGCTGTTTTTT
CDR3 protein: CASIERDYYTGELFF
J gene: TRBJ2-2
clone size: -
CDR3 length: 15
V gene: TRBV11-2
D gene: TRBD2

CDR3 DNA: TGCGCCAGCAGTGCCAATACTAGGACGGGTTCTGAAGCTTTCTTT
CDR3 protein: CASSANTRTGSEAFF
J gene: TRBJ1-1
clone size: -
CDR3 length: 15
V gene: TRBV10-2
D gene: -

CDR3 DNA: TGTGCCAGCAGCGCGGTCTTTGGCTACACCTTC
CDR3 protein: CASSAVFGYTF
J gene: TRBJ1-2
clone size: once
CDR3 length: 11
V gene: TRBV5-8
D gene: -

CDR3 DNA: TGTGCCAGCAGTGTCGGGTTTTCTTCACCCCTCCACTTT
CDR3 protein: CASSVGFSSPLHF
J gene: TRBJ1-6
clone size: -
CDR3 length: 13
V gene: TRBV27
D gene: -